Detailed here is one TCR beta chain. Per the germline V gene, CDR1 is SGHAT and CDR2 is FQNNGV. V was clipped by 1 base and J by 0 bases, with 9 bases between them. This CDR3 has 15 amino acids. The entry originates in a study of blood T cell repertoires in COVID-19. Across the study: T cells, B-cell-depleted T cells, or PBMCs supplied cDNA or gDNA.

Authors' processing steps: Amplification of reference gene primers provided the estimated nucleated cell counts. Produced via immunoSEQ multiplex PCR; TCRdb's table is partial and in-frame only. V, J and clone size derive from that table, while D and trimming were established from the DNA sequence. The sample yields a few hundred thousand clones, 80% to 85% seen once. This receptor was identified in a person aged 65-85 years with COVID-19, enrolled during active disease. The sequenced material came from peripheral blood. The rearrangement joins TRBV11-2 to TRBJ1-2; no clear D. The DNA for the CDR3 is TGTGCCAGCAGCTTAGCCCCCGGAGCTAACTATGGCTACACCTTC. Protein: CASSLAPGANYGYTF.